The sequence of this T cell receptor beta chain was determined in a study of CD8 T cells in Susac syndrome. The CDR3 spans 15 residues. Germline assignment: CDR1 GTSNPN and CDR2 SVGIG (reference sequence). V shed 0 bases and J shed 0 bases, with 9 bases lying between them. Reverse transcription used 0.5 to 1 ug RNA and random hexamers. One entry per CDR3 protein results from TCRdb running MiXCR on the immunoSEQ multiplex PCR reads. Here the sample spans approximately 190,000 distinct CDR3 sequences, approximately 95% being singletons. Sequenced sample: CD8+ T cells from PBMCs. V and J are TRBV30 and TRBJ2-1; possibly TRBD1 for D (6 bases). The receptor's source is a human donor with Susac syndrome. CDR3 in amino acids: CAWSVGGPSYNEQFF. The DNA for the CDR3 is TGTGCCTGGAGTGTAGGGGGTCCCTCCTACAATGAGCAGTTCTTC.